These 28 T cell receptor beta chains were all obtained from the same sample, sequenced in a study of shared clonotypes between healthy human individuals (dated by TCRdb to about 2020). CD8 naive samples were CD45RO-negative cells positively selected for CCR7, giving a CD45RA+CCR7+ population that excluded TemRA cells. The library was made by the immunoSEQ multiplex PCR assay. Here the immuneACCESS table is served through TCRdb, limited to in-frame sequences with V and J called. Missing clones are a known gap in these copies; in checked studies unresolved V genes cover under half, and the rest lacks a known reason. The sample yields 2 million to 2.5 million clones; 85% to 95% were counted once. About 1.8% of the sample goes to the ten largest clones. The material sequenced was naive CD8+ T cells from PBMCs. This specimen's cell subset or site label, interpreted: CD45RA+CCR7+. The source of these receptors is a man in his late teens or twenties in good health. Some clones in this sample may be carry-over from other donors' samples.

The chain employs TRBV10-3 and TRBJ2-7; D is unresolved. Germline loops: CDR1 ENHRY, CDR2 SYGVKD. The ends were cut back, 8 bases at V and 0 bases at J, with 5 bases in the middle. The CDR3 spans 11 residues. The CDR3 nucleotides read TGTGCCATCCAGGACTCCTACGAGCAGTACTTC. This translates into CAIQDSYEQYF.

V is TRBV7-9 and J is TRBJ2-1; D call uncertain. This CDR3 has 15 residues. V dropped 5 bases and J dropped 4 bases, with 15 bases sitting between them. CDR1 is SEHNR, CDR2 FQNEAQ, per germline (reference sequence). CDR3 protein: CASSPHPGKYNEQFF. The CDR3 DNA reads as TGTGCCAGCAGCCCCCACCCTGGAAAATACAATGAGCAGTTCTTC.

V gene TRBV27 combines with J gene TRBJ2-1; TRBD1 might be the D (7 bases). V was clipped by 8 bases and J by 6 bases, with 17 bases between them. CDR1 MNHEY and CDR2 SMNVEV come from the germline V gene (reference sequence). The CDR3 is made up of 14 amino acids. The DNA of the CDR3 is TGTGCCAGCCAGGTGGCAGGGGGGTTCAATGAGCAGTTCTTC. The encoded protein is CASQVAGGFNEQFF.

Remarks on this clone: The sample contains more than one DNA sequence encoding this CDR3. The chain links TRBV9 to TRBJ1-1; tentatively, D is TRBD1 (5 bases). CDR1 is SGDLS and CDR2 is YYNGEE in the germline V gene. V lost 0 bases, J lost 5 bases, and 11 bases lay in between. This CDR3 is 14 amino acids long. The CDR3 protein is CASSVAQGGTEAFF. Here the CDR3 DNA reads TGTGCCAGCAGCGTAGCCCAGGGAGGTACTGAAGCTTTCTTT.

The CDR3 DNA reads as TGCGCCAGCGGGACAAACGCCAACGAGCAGTACTTC. It specifies CASGTNANEQYF. The chain employs TRBV5-1 and TRBJ2-7; D may be TRBD1 (6 bases). Germline CDR1 reads SGHRS; CDR2 reads YFSETQ. This CDR3 region has 12 residues. Trimming removed 7 bases from V and 5 bases from J, with 13 bases in between. The whole variable domain, filled in from reference TRBV5-1 and TRBJ2-7, reads KAGVTQTPRYLIKTRGQQVTLSCSPISGHRSVSWYQQTPGQGLQFLFEYFSETQRNKGNFPGRFSGRQFSNSRSEMNVSTLELGDSALYLCASGTNANEQYFGPGTRLTVT.

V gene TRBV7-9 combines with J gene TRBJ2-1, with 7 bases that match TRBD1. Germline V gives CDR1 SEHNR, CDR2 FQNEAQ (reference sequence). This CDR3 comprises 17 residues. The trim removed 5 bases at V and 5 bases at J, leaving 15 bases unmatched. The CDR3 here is CASSPGGEGASNNEQFF. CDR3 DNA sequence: TGTGCCAGCAGCCCAGGGGGTGAGGGAGCGAGCAACAATGAGCAGTTCTTC.

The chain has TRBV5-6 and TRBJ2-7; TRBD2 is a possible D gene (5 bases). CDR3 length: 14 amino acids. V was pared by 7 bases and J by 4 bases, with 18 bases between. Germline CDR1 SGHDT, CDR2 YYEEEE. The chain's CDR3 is CASRNGLAPYEQYF. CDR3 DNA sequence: TGTGCCAGCCGGAATGGACTCGCACCGTACGAGCAGTACTTC.

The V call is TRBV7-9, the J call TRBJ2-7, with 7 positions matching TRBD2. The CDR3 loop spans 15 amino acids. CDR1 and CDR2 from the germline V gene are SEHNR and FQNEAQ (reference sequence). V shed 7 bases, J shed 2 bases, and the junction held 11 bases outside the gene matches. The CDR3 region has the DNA TGTGCCAGCATCTCGAAGGGACTACCGCCCTACGAGCAGTACTTC. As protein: CASISKGLPPYEQYF.

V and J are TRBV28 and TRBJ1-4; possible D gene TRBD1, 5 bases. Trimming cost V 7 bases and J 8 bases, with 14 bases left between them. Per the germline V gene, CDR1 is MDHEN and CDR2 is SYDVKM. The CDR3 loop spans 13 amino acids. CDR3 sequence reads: CASNGGEEEKLFF. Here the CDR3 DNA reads TGTGCCAGCAACGGGGGGGAGGAAGAAAAACTGTTTTTT.

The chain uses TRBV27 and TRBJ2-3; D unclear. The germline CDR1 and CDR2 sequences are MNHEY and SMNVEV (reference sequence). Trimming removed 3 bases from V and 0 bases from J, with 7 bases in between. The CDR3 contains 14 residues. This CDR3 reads CASSFMVSTDTQYF. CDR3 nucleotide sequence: TGTGCCAGCAGTTTCATGGTTAGCACAGATACGCAGTATTTT.

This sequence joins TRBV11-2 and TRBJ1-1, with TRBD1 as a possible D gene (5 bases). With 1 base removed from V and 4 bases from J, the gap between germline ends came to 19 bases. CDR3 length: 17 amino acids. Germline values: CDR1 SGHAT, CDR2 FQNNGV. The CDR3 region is CASSLGLTGPFGTEAFF. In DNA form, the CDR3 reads TGTGCCAGCAGCTTAGGACTAACGGGACCCTTTGGCACTGAAGCTTTCTTT.

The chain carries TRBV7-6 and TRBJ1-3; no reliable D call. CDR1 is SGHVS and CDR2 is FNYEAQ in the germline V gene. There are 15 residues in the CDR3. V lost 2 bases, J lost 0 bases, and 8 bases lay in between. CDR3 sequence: CASSLSAASGNTIYF. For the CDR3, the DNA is TGTGCCAGCAGCTTATCGGCAGCCTCTGGAAACACCATATATTTT.

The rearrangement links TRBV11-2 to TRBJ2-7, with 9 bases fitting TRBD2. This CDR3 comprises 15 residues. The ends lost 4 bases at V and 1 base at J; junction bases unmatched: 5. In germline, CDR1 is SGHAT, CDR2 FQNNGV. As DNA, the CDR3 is TGTGCCAGCAGCTACACTAGCGGGTCGTCCTACGAGCAGTACTTC. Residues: CASSYTSGSSYEQYF.

The CDR3 reads CASSHDRSEKLFF. CDR3 sequence (DNA): TGTGCCAGCTCACACGACCGAAGTGAAAAACTGTTTTTT. This chain uses TRBV18 with TRBJ1-4; D uncertain. The germline V gene has CDR1 KGHSH and CDR2 LQKENI. Trimming took 4 bases from V and 7 from J, leaving 10 bases between them. The CDR3 consists of 13 residues.

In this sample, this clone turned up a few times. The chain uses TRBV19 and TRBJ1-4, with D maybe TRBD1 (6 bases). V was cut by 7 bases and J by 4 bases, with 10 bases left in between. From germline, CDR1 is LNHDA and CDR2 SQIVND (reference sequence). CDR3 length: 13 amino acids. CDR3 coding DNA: TGTGCCAGTACCCCGGACAGTAATGAAAAACTGTTTTTT. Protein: CASTPDSNEKLFF.

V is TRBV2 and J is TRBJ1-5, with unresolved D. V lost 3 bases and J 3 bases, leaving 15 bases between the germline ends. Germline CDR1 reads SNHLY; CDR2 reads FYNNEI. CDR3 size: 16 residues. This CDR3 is CASSEVRTHDNQPQHF. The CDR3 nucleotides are TGTGCCAGCAGTGAGGTCAGGACCCACGACAATCAGCCCCAGCATTTT. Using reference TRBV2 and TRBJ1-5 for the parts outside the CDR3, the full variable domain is EPEVTQTPSHQVTQMGQEVILRCVPISNHLYFYWYRQILGQKVEFLVSFYNNEISEKSEIFDDQFSVERPDGSNFTLKIRSTKLEDSAMYFCASSEVRTHDNQPQHFGDGTRLSIL.

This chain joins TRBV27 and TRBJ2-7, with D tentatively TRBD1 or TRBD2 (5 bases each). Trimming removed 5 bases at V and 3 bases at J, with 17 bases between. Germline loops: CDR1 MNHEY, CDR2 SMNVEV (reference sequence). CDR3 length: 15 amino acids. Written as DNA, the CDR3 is TGTGCCAGCAGTCTTACCGGGACCTTACGCTACGAGCAGTACTTC. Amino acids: CASSLTGTLRYEQYF.

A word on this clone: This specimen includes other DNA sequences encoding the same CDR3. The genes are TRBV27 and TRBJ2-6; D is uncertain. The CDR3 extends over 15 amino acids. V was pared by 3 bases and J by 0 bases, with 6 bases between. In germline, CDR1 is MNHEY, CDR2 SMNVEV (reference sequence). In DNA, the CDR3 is TGTGCCAGCAGTTTTGTGGGCTCTGGGGCCAACGTCCTGACTTTC. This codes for CASSFVGSGANVLTF.

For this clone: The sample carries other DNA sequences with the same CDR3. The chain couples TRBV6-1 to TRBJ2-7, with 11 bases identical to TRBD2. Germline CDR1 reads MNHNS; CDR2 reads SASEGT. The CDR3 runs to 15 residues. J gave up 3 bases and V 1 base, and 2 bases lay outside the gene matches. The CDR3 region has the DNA TGTGCCAGCAGTGAAGTGGGACTAGCGGACTACGAGCAGTACTTC. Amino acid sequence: CASSEVGLADYEQYF.

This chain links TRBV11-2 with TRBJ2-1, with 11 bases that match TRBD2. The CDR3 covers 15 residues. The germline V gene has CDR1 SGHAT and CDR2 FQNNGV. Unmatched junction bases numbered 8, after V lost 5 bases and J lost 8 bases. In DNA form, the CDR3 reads TGTGCCAGCAGCCACACTAGCGGGAGAGGGTATGAGCAGTTCTTC. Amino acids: CASSHTSGRGYEQFF.

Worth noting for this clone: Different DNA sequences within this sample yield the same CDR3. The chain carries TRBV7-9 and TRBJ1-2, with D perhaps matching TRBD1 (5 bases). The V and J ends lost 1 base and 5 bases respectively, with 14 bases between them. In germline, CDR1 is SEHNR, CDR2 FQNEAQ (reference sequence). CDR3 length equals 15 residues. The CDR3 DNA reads TGTGCCAGCAGCTTAGGCGTCGGGACGGCGTATGGCTACACCTTC. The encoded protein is CASSLGVGTAYGYTF.

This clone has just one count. The CDR3 DNA follows: TGTGCCAGCAGCGCAAGACTAACTCATTCGGGTGAGCAGTTCTTC. Amino acids: CASSARLTHSGEQFF. V is TRBV7-9 and J is TRBJ2-1; possible D gene TRBD2, 5 bases. The ends were cut back, 5 bases at V and 9 bases at J, with 20 bases in the middle. The CDR3 sequence is 15 residues long. Germline CDR1 SEHNR, CDR2 FQNEAQ (reference sequence).

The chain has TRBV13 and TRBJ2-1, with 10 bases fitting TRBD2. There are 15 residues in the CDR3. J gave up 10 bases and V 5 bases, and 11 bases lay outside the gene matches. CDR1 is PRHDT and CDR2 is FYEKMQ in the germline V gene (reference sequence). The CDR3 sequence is CASSPKAGGPEEQFF. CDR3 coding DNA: TGTGCCAGCAGCCCCAAAGCGGGAGGGCCCGAAGAGCAGTTCTTC.

In DNA form, the CDR3 reads TGTGCCAGTAGTATCGGACGGAGGAAGAATGAAAAACTGTTTTTT. Amino acids: CASSIGRRKNEKLFF. The chain employs TRBV19 and TRBJ1-4; D unresolved. Germline V gene data show CDR1 as LNHDA and CDR2 as SQIVND (reference sequence). V lost 3 bases and J lost 5, with 13 bases in between. The CDR3 sequence is 15 residues long. Looking up the rest from reference TRBV19 and TRBJ1-4 gives the full variable domain: DGGITQSPKYLFRKEGQNVTLSCEQNLNHDAMYWYRQDPGQGLRLIYYSQIVNDFQKGDIAEGYSVSREKKESFPLTVTSAQKNPTAFYLCASSIGRRKNEKLFFGSGTQLSVL.

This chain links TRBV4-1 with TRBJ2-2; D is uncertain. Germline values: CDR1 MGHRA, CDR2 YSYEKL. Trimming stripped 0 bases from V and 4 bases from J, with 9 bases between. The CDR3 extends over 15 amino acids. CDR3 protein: CASSQEGFGTGELFF. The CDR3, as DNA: TGCGCCAGCAGCCAAGAGGGATTCGGCACCGGGGAGCTGTTTTTT.

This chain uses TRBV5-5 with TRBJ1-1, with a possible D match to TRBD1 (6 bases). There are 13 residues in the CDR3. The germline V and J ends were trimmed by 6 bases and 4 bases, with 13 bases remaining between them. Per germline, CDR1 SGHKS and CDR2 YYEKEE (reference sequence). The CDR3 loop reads CASTDGGATEAFF. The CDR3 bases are TGTGCCAGCACCGACGGGGGGGCCACTGAAGCTTTCTTT.

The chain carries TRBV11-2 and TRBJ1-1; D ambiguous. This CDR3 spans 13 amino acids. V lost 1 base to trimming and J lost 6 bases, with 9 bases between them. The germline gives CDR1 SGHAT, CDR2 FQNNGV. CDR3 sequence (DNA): TGTGCCAGCAGCTTAGGGGTCGGGGCTGAAGCTTTCTTT. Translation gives CASSLGVGAEAFF.

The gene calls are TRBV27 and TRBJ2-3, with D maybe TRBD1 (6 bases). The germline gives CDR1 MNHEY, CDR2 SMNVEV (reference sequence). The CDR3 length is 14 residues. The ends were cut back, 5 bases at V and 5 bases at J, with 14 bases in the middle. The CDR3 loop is CASSPRGKKDTQYF. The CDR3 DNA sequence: TGTGCCAGCAGTCCGAGGGGGAAAAAAGATACGCAGTATTTT.